This is a list of T cell receptor beta chains from one sample in a study of blood T cell repertoires in COVID-19. TCRdb's table, derived via immunoSEQ multiplex PCR, lists solely in-frame clones and lacks some. The sample comprises roughly 200,000 clones, 86% of which are singletons, and around 3.5% rests with the top ten. Sequencing was done on a sample of PBMCs or T cells enriched from blood (not recorded which). These receptor sequences come from a middle-aged woman with acute COVID-19. CDR3s include the opening cysteine and the closing phenylalanine or tryptophan. The order of the fields is clone size, D gene, V gene, J gene, CDR3 protein, CDR3 DNA. D genes are given only for firm matches. The size field is filled for only some rows; it gives once, few, many or a size class.

-,TRBD2,TRBV7-2,TRBJ2-3,CASSPQRVSLAGATDTQYF,TGTGCCAGCAGCCCCCAGCGGGTTTCACTAGCGGGGGCCACAGATACGCAGTATTTT
-,-,TRBV5-1,TRBJ1-2,CASSNHGGTFGYTF,TGCGCCAGCAGCAACCACGGGGGAACGTTTGGCTACACCTTC
-,-,TRBV12-5,TRBJ1-6,CASGLVRTAEGNSPLHF,TGTGCTAGTGGTTTGGTTCGGACAGCCGAGGGCAATTCACCCCTCCACTTT
-,-,TRBV18,TRBJ1-2,CASSPTESYGYTF,TGTGCCAGCTCACCGACAGAGTCCTATGGCTACACCTTC
-,TRBD1,TRBV2,TRBJ1-2,CASSEERQGINYGYTF,TGTGCCAGCAGTGAAGAGCGACAGGGGATTAACTATGGCTACACCTTC
-,-,TRBV9,TRBJ1-6,CASGRLENSPLHF,TGTGCCAGCGGGAGGTTGGAGAATTCACCCCTCCACTTT
-,-,TRBV5-1,TRBJ1-4,CASSTPSPHEKLFF,TGCGCCAGCTCAACCCCAAGCCCTCATGAAAAACTGTTTTTT
once,-,TRBV19,TRBJ1-5,CASSSRSEGGSVQPQHF,TGTGCCAGTAGTTCGAGGTCAGAGGGAGGTTCTGTACAGCCCCAGCATTTT
-,TRBD2,TRBV13,TRBJ2-3,CASSLGYGGGDSDTQYF,TGTGCCAGCAGCTTAGGGTATGGCGGGGGGGATTCAGATACGCAGTATTTT
once,-,TRBV5-6,TRBJ1-1,CASSLADGKTFF,TGTGCCAGCAGCTTGGCGGACGGGAAAACTTTCTTT
-,-,TRBV19,TRBJ2-1,CASIPSTGTYNEQFF,TGTGCCAGTATCCCGAGCACGGGGACTTACAATGAGCAGTTCTTC
-,-,TRBV29-1,TRBJ2-7,CSVGGDKRNEQYF,TGCAGCGTTGGTGGGGACAAACGCAACGAGCAGTACTTC
-,TRBD2,TRBV5-1,TRBJ2-1,CASSLGTSGGEQFF,TGCGCCAGCAGCTTGGGGACTAGCGGGGGGGAGCAGTTCTTC
-,-,TRBV6-2/TRBV6-3,TRBJ1-1,CASSRQFPTEAFF,TGTGCCAGCAGTCGACAGTTCCCCACTGAAGCTTTCTTT
-,TRBD1,TRBV2,TRBJ2-5,CASGQVQETQYF,TGTGCCAGCGGACAGGTACAAGAGACCCAGTACTTC
-,-,TRBV12-5,TRBJ1-5,CASGLVPRTQQPQHF,TGTGCTAGTGGTTTGGTCCCACGTACTCAACAGCCCCAGCATTTT
-,-,TRBV6-5,TRBJ1-2,CASSPPQGHYTF,TGTGCCAGCAGCCCCCCACAGGGTCACTACACCTTC
-,-,TRBV4-3,TRBJ2-4,CASSPETQGSGNIQYF,TGCGCCAGCAGCCCAGAGACCCAGGGCTCGGGAAACATTCAGTACTTC
-,-,TRBV9,TRBJ1-6,CASGEGTINSPLHF,TGTGCCAGCGGTGAGGGAACTATTAATTCACCCCTCCACTTT
-,TRBD2,TRBV5-4,TRBJ2-7,CASSSGGLVEYEQYF,TGTGCCAGCAGCTCAGGAGGACTAGTTGAATACGAGCAGTACTTC
-,-,TRBV19,TRBJ1-2,CASSFTGIYGYTF,TGTGCCAGTAGTTTCACAGGGATCTATGGCTACACCTTC
-,-,TRBV19,TRBJ1-1,CASTGRTENTEAFF,TGTGCCAGTACCGGCCGGACAGAGAACACTGAAGCTTTCTTT
-,-,TRBV9,TRBJ1-1,CASSVGGAPNTEAFF,TGTGCCAGCAGCGTCGGGGGGGCACCGAACACTGAAGCTTTCTTT
-,TRBD1,TRBV19,TRBJ2-2,CASRVRDRQSKGTGELFF,TGTGCCAGTAGGGTCCGGGACAGGCAAAGTAAGGGAACCGGGGAGCTGTTTTTT
-,-,TRBV12-3/TRBV12-4,TRBJ1-1,CASSIPGNTEAFF,TGTGCCAGCAGTATTCCAGGGAACACTGAAGCTTTCTTT
-,-,TRBV5-1,TRBJ1-1,CASSFDRGNTEAFF,TGCGCCAGCAGCTTCGATAGGGGGAACACTGAAGCTTTCTTT
-,-,TRBV5-1,TRBJ1-1,CASSPAGTPNTEAFF,TGCGCCAGCAGCCCGGCTGGGACACCGAACACTGAAGCTTTCTTT
-,-,TRBV19,TRBJ1-6,CASSIGQNSPLHF,TGTGCCAGTAGTATCGGACAGAATTCACCCCTCCACTTT
-,-,TRBV6-2/TRBV6-3,TRBJ1-2,CASSLFNPGSSGYTF,TGTGCCAGCAGTCTCTTTAACCCCGGGAGTTCCGGCTACACCTTC
-,-,TRBV12-5,TRBJ1-6,CASGPDRLNSPLHF,TGTGCTAGTGGTCCCGACAGACTTAATTCACCCCTCCACTTT
few,-,TRBV27,TRBJ1-2,CASRIETAGLGYGYTF,TGTGCCAGCAGAATAGAAACCGCAGGGTTGGGGTATGGCTACACCTTC
once,-,TRBV28,TRBJ1-4,CASRGALGHGEKLFF,TGTGCCAGCAGAGGGGCTCTTGGACACGGGGAAAAACTGTTTTTT